This T cell receptor beta chain came from a study of neoadjuvant anti-PD-1 for oral cavity cancer. Study in general: Nivolumab at 3 mg/kg was mostly given biweekly, three to four doses, pre-surgery.

Analysis of PBMCs was direct, with no culture step. Findings and caveats of the study: Pretreatment Treg/Th17 ratio correlated inversely with post-treatment tumor clonality. TCR analyses covered only a few patients per response group.

Clones were sequenced by immunoSEQ multiplex PCR, and TCRdb holds only the in-frame ones, with some missing. In the table there are roughly 6,600 clones, 72% of which are singletons. Turning to this clone: Its antigen is unidentified.

V dropped 5 bases and J dropped 1 base, with 13 bases sitting between them. The CDR3 runs to 15 residues. The germline V gene encodes CDR1 SEHNR and CDR2 FQNEAQ (reference sequence). The origin of this receptor is a person between 40 and 85 years old with oral cavity squamous cell carcinoma. The rearrangement joins TRBV7-9 to TRBJ2-3, with TRBD2 as a possible D gene (6 bases). The material sequenced was PBMCs, taken before nivolumab (anti-PD-1) treatment. This chain's CDR3 is CASSRSGGGTDTQYF. CDR3 DNA sequence: TGTGCCAGCAGCCGGTCGGGCGGGGGCACAGATACGCAGTATTTT. Filled out from reference TRBV7-9 and TRBJ2-3, the complete variable domain reads DTGVSQNPRHKITKRGQNVTFRCDPISEHNRLYWYRQTLGQGPEFLTYFQNEAQLEKSRLLSDRFSAERPKGSFSTLEIQRTEQGDSAMYLCASSRSGGGTDTQYFGPGTRLTVL.